The 18 T cell receptor beta chains below were found in one sample sequenced in a study of persistence of HIV-infected CD4 T cells. Stimulation used approximately 9.1 ug/mL lysate from CMV-infected fibroblasts. CD4+ T cells upregulating both CD40 ligand and CD69 were sorted as responding cells. This was the immunoSEQ version 4 assay in survey mode. TCRdb's copy holds only in-frame clones and misses some; the assay was immunoSEQ multiplex PCR. The table lists approximately 20,000 clones, about 84% of them singletons. These receptors lack a known antigen. The sample consisted of CD4+ T cells sorted from PBMCs after roughly 18-hour stimulation, taken from a patient who received antiretroviral therapy. Every receptor here comes from an adult man with HIV who was CMV-seropositive.

This chain uses TRBV2 with TRBJ2-7, with 9 positions matching TRBD2. The CDR3 loop spans 16 amino acids. Germline-derived CDR1 and CDR2 are SNHLY and FYNNEI. After removal of 11 bases from V and 0 bases from J, the junction contained 14 bases not matched to a gene. The CDR3 sequence is CAGSVGGGGASYEQYF. CDR3 coding DNA: TGTGCCGGCTCGGTGGGTGGCGGGGGGGCCTCCTACGAGCAGTACTTC.

This chain links TRBV7-3 with TRBJ2-3; TRBD2 aligns across 7 bases. Germline lookup yields CDR1 SGHTA and CDR2 FQGTGA. The trim removed 4 bases at V and 0 bases at J, leaving 4 bases unmatched. The CDR3 is 15 residues long. The DNA for the CDR3 is TGTGCCAGCAGCTCCACTAGCGAGAGCACAGATACGCAGTATTTT. This sequence encodes CASSSTSESTDTQYF.

The table lists this clone with a count of one. This rearrangement joins TRBV5-4 to TRBJ2-1, with D possibly TRBD2 on 5 matching bases. The CDR3 spans 18 residues. CDR1 SGHNT and CDR2 YYREEE come from the germline V gene (reference sequence). V lost 4 bases and J lost 5, with 25 bases in between. The CDR3, as DNA: TGTGCCAGCAGCCCACTCCGGGATCAAGGCTCAAAACACAATGAGCAGTTCTTC. Amino acid sequence: CASSPLRDQGSKHNEQFF.

J is TRBJ1-4 and V is TRBV3-1 (or the pseudogene TRBV3-2); D unclear. In germline, CDR1 is LGHDT, CDR2 YNNKEL (reference sequence). V shed 1 base and J shed 8 bases, with 8 bases lying between them. The CDR3 totals 13 residues. As DNA, the CDR3 is TGTGCCAGCAGCCAAGTTGCCGGAGAAAAACTGTTTTTT. It translates to CASSQVAGEKLFF.

This chain uses TRBV27 with TRBJ2-3; TRBD2 might be the D (5 bases). The CDR3 extends over 14 amino acids. V was cut by 2 bases and J by 3 bases, with 9 bases left in between. Germline V gives CDR1 MNHEY, CDR2 SMNVEV (reference sequence). In DNA form, the CDR3 reads TGTGCCAGCAGTTTAAGGACTGGTACAGATACGCAGTATTTT. It encodes CASSLRTGTDTQYF.

The chain uses TRBV15 and TRBJ2-2; D is unresolved. V was clipped by 0 bases and J by 7 bases, with 12 bases between them. CDR1 is LNHNV and CDR2 is YYDKDF in the germline V gene (reference sequence). This CDR3 spans 15 amino acids. The CDR3 protein is CATSRDKKGNGELFF. The CDR3 DNA follows: TGTGCCACCAGCAGAGATAAAAAAGGGAACGGGGAGCTGTTTTTT.

The rearrangement links TRBV30 to TRBJ1-2, with unresolved D. V shed 3 bases and J shed 11 bases, with 19 bases lying between them. The V gene's germline CDR1 is GTSNPN and CDR2 SVGIG (reference sequence). The CDR3 is 13 residues long. CDR3 amino acids: CAWRREERSAYTF. CDR3 coding DNA: TGTGCCTGGAGGAGGGAAGAGCGTTCGGCATACACCTTC.

This clone is medium-sized in the sample. This chain uses TRBV5-1 with TRBJ2-1; 8 nucleotides agree with TRBD2. CDR3 length: 17 residues. From germline, CDR1 is SGHRS and CDR2 YFSETQ. Unmatched junction bases numbered 9, after V lost 4 bases and J lost 0 bases. The CDR3, as DNA: TGCGCCAGCAGCGCCACAGCGGGGGCTAGCTCCTACAATGAGCAGTTCTTC. This gives the protein CASSATAGASSYNEQFF.

This chain uses TRBV10-1 with TRBJ2-3; D is perhaps TRBD2 (5 bases). The CDR3 sequence is 12 residues long. Germline V gene sequence: CDR1 WNHNN, CDR2 SYGVQD (reference sequence). Between the trimmed V and J ends, which lost 11 bases and 3 bases, there was a span of 12 bases. CDR3 loop: CAPRGKTDTQYF. CDR3 bases: TGCGCCCCACGGGGTAAAACAGATACGCAGTATTTT.

This clone has only a few counts. The chain is built from TRBV3-1 (or the pseudogene TRBV3-2) and TRBJ2-2, with D possibly matching TRBD1 (6 bases). Looked up from germline, CDR1 is LGHDT and CDR2 is YNNKEL (reference sequence). V lost 4 bases and J 4 bases, leaving 10 bases between the germline ends. This CDR3 is 14 amino acids long. The CDR3 reads CASSLAGATGELFF. CDR3 in DNA: TGTGCCAGCAGCCTAGCAGGGGCCACCGGGGAGCTGTTTTTT.

This clone has just a few counts. The chain has TRBV30 and TRBJ1-1; D ambiguous. The germline V gene has CDR1 GTSNPN and CDR2 SVGIG (reference sequence). CDR3 length: 15 residues. V gave up 0 bases and J gave up 1 base, with 12 bases separating them. The CDR3 here is CAWSVFGSRNTEAFF. CDR3 sequence (DNA): TGTGCCTGGAGTGTATTTGGATCCAGGAACACTGAAGCTTTCTTT.

This clone has just a few counts. Other DNA sequences in the sample encode the same CDR3. The chain carries TRBV12-3 or TRBV12-4 and TRBJ1-1, with a possible D match to TRBD1 (6 bases). V dropped 6 bases and J dropped 1 base, with 9 bases sitting between them. This CDR3 comprises 13 residues. The CDR3 DNA is TGTGCCAGCAGGGACAGAGAGAACACTGAAGCTTTCTTT. This translates into CASRDRENTEAFF.

This clone was seen only once. The chain uses TRBV5-8 and TRBJ1-6, with D perhaps TRBD1 (5 bases). The V end was cut by 6 bases, the J end by 9 bases, with 10 bases between. CDR3 length equals 12 residues. Germline V CDR1 and CDR2: SGHTS, YDEGEE. CDR3 sequence reads: CASMSRVSPLHF. The CDR3 DNA follows: TGTGCCAGCATGTCCAGGGTTTCACCCCTCCACTTT.

The chain combines TRBV12-3 or TRBV12-4 with TRBJ1-2, with D uncertain. The CDR3 length is 12 residues. Trimming stripped 3 bases from V and 8 bases from J, with 10 bases between. The CDR3 here is CASSFPGRGYTF. The CDR3 DNA sequence: TGTGCCAGCAGTTTCCCGGGCCGGGGCTACACCTTC.

V usage is TRBV19 and J usage is TRBJ1-6; 9 nucleotides align to TRBD1. V gave up 10 bases and J gave up 7 bases; unmatched junction bases: 8. This CDR3 is built from 14 residues. Germline CDR1 and CDR2: LNHDA and SQIVND (reference sequence). The CDR3 coding sequence is TGTGCCACCACCGGGACAGGGACCAATTCACCCCTCCACTTT. Its protein product is CATTGTGTNSPLHF.

The chain links TRBV4-2 to TRBJ2-6; tentative D call: TRBD1 (5 bases). V was shortened by 4 bases and J by 4 bases, with 17 bases between the two germline ends. From germline, CDR1 is LGHNA and CDR2 YNFKEQ. CDR3 length equals 17 residues. In DNA form, the CDR3 reads TGTGCCAGCAGCCGAGATGTTGACAGTGCCGGGGCCAACGTCCTGACTTTC. Translated: CASSRDVDSAGANVLTF.

Of note for this clone: No conserved phenylalanine or tryptophan is present at the end of the CDR3, so a read error is the likely explanation. The DNA is left out, because the CDR3 cannot be placed on it with certainty; the CDR3 is given as TCRdb lists it. CDR3: CASSPTGE. This chain connects TRBV5-1 to TRBJ2-7; the table gives TRBD2 as D, unverified against the DNA. The germline V gene encodes CDR1 SGHRS and CDR2 YFSETQ. The CDR3 is 8 residues long, counting both termini.

V is TRBV19 and J is TRBJ2-4, with D tentatively TRBD2 (5 bases). Trimming left V 1 base short and J 2 bases short, with 6 bases between. Per germline, CDR1 LNHDA and CDR2 SQIVND (reference sequence). This CDR3 has 14 amino acids. CDR3 loop: CASSIGGTKNIQYF. The CDR3 DNA sequence: TGTGCCAGTAGTATAGGAGGGACCAAAAACATTCAGTACTTC.